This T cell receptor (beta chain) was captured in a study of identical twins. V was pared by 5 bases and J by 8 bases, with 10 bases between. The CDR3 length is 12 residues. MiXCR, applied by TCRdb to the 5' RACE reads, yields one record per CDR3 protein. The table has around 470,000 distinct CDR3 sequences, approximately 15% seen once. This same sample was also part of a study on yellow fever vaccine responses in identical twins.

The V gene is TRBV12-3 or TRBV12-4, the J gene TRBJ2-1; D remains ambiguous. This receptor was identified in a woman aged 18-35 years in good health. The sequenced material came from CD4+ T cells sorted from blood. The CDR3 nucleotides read TGTGCCAGCAGTCCCCAGGCATATGAGCAGTTCTTC. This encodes CASSPQAYEQFF.